Listed here are 2 T cell receptor beta chains from one sample, sequenced in a study of T-cell memory formation after mild COVID-19. TCRdb processed the 5' RACE reads anew with MiXCR; each CDR3 protein has one entry. The sample yields tens of thousands of distinct CDR3 sequences, approximately 15% seen once. What was sequenced was PBMCs or a T cell subset sorted from them (not recorded which). All receptors derive from an adult woman who had mild COVID-19 (a few samples of this study predate the infection). Cell type and time point are not known.

This clonotype was counted only a few times. The chain joins TRBV27 to TRBJ2-1; TRBD2 matches at 15 bases. Germline values: CDR1 MNHEY, CDR2 SMNVEV (reference sequence). CDR3 size: 17 residues. Unmatched junction bases numbered 8, after V lost 5 bases and J lost 6 bases. CDR3 region: CASSPGLAGGSPNEQFF. As DNA, the CDR3 is TGTGCCAGCAGTCCGGGACTAGCGGGAGGTTCGCCCAATGAGCAGTTCTTC.

The rearrangement uses TRBV12-3 or TRBV12-4 and TRBJ2-2, with TRBD1 matching over 9 bases. V was clipped by 9 bases and J by 3 bases; unmatched bases: 8. The CDR3 has 15 amino acids. CDR3 sequence: CARHRGRLDTGELFF. In DNA form, the CDR3 reads TGTGCCAGGCACAGGGGGCGGCTGGACACCGGGGAGCTGTTTTTT.